This T cell receptor beta chain derives from a study of vaccination and CD4 T cells after COVID-19. Regarding this clonotype: Its specificity is unknown.

Sequencing of the DNA from cultured CD4+ T cells was carried out with the Oncomine TCR Beta short-read assay. TCRdb re-called the PCR reads through MiXCR, storing one row per CDR3 protein. The sample includes tens of thousands of distinct CDR3 sequences, 65% to 80% of them seen just once. As for treatment: approximately nine-day PBMC culture with coronavirus spike peptide pools or control peptides (ViraFEST assay). Trimming removed 6 bases from V and 6 bases from J; junction bases left unmatched: 11. This CDR3 has 15 residues. The receptor comes from a human donor who had recovered from COVID-19. This rearrangement joins TRBV12-3 or TRBV12-4 to TRBJ2-3, with TRBD2 matching over 8 bases. Input material: CD4+ T cells from blood, cultured in vitro. In DNA, the CDR3 is TGTGCCAGCAGACCCCTAAGCGGGAGAGAGGATACGCAGTATTTT. It encodes CASRPLSGREDTQYF.